The clone carrying this T cell receptor beta chain turned up a few times. The antigen is unknown. The data derive from a study of beta chain features in type 1 diabetes. The germline gives CDR1 SGHTA, CDR2 FQGTGA. CDR3 length: 15 amino acids. Germline trimming cut 0 bases from V and 5 bases from J; bases unmatched to any gene: 3. Points from the study as a whole: When Type 1 diabetes patients were examined, their TCRB CDR3s proved moderately but significantly shorter in all four CD4+ subsets. For patients and controls alike, PCR might favor shorter templates to the same degree.

Expressed TCRB transcripts were sequenced because the entire RNA isolate underwent reverse transcription. Measured with immunoSEQ multiplex PCR; TCRdb has only the in-frame clones, and not every one. Among 90,000 to 110,000 clones listed, about 40% were seen once. Sorting based on CD45RO/CCR7/CD25/CD127/CD95/CD27 separated CD4+ naive, central memory, regulatory and stem cell-like memory cells. This TCR was sampled from a woman younger than 30 in good health. The sample comprised stem cell memory CD4+ T cells from blood. This chain links TRBV7-3 with TRBJ2-2, with TRBD1 identical over 7 bases. CDR3 coding DNA: TGTGCCAGCAGCTTAACCGGGACAGTTACCGGGGAGCTGTTTTTT. As protein: CASSLTGTVTGELFF.